This section outlines one T cell receptor (beta chain) sequence together with its context. The data were taken from a study of blood T cell repertoires in COVID-19. Across the whole study: T cells, B-cell-depleted T cells, or PBMCs provided the cDNA or gDNA that served as material.

The CDR3 extends over 16 amino acids. Germline loops: CDR1 KGHSH, CDR2 LQKENI. V was trimmed by 0 bases and J by 8 bases, leaving 19 bases between them. In the study's own analysis: Amplification of reference gene primers was used by the study to estimate nucleated cell counts. Some clones are missing from TCRdb's copy, which holds only in-frame ones; the method was immunoSEQ multiplex PCR. V, J and clone size are taken as reported in that table, and D and trimming were inferred from the DNA itself. The table includes 150,000 to 200,000 clones, around 86% detected once. This receptor was obtained from a woman over 75 in a cohort sampled during active or convalescent COVID-19. The sequencing input was peripheral blood. This chain connects TRBV18 to TRBJ1-2; D is possibly TRBD1 (5 bases). The CDR3 DNA is TGTGCCAGCTCACCACCGAGAGGTGGGGGAGGAGAAGGCTACACCTTC. Protein product: CASSPPRGGGGEGYTF.